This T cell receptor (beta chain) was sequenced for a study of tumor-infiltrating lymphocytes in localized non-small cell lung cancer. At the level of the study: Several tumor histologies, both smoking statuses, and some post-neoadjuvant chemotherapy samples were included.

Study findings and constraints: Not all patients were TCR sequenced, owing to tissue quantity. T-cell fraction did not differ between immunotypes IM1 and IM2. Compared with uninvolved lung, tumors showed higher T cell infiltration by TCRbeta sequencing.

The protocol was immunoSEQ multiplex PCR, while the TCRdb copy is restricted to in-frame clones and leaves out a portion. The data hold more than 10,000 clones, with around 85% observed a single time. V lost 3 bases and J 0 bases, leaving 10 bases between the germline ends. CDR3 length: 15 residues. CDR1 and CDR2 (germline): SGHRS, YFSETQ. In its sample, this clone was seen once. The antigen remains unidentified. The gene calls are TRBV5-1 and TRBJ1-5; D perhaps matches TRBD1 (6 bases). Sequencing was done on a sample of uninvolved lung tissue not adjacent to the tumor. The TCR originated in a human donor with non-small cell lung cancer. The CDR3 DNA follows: TGCGCCAGCAGCTCAGGGGAGAGTAGCAATCAGCCCCAGCATTTT. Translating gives CASSSGESSNQPQHF.